These 31 T cell receptor beta chains originate from one sample sequenced in a study of T cell responses to AZD1222 COVID-19 vaccine. This table comes from immunoSEQ multiplex PCR, and its TCRdb copy is limited to in-frame clones, with some not included. The sample consists of some 150,000 clones, about 87% of them appearing once. The sample consisted of peripheral blood, taken on day 0 of AZD1222 vaccination. These receptors all stem from an adult in good health.

The chain links TRBV11-2 to TRBJ2-1; D remains unclear. V was trimmed by 4 bases and J by 0 bases, leaving 13 bases between them. The CDR3 is 16 amino acids. Germline-derived CDR1 and CDR2 are SGHAT and FQNNGV. In nucleotides, the CDR3 is TGTGCCAGCAGCTCCGGACGGAAGAGCTCCTACAATGAGCAGTTCTTC. Its translation: CASSSGRKSSYNEQFF.

The rearrangement joins TRBV11-2 to TRBJ2-5; D unresolved. The CDR3 sequence is 17 residues long. Germline V lookup: CDR1 SGHAT, CDR2 FQNNGV. V shed 1 base and J shed 5 bases, with 20 bases lying between them. In DNA, the CDR3 is TGTGCCAGCAGCTTAGGCTGGGATAACAAATGGCGGGAGACCCAGTACTTC. Protein: CASSLGWDNKWRETQYF.

The chain joins TRBV1 to TRBJ2-7; the D call TRBD1 from the table was never checked on the DNA. TRBV1 has pseudogene status. The CDR3 spans 16 residues. CDR3 sequence: CTSSQDQSGGVYEQYF. DNA of the CDR3: TGCACCAGCAGCCAAGATCAGTCAGGGGGCGTCTACGAGCAGTACTTC.

The gene calls are TRBV18 and TRBJ1-5, with TRBD1 as a possible D gene (5 bases). The CDR3 consists of 19 residues. Trimming shortened V by 3 bases and J by 4 bases, and 25 bases separated the two germline ends. The germline gives CDR1 KGHSH, CDR2 LQKENI. The CDR3 spells CASSPFVIRWDRNNQPQHF. The CDR3 DNA follows: TGTGCCAGCTCACCCTTTGTAATTCGGTGGGACCGAAATAATCAGCCCCAGCATTTT.

The CDR3 DNA is TGTGCCAGCTCCGGGGCTAGCTACAATGAGCAGTTCTTC. This sequence encodes CASSGASYNEQFF. The V and J genes are TRBV9 and TRBJ2-1; D tentatively reads TRBD1 or TRBD2 (5 bases each). The V end lost 7 bases, the J end lost 3 bases, and 11 bases lay between the germline ends. Germline V gives CDR1 SGDLS, CDR2 YYNGEE. The CDR3 sequence is 13 residues long.

This rearrangement joins TRBV2 to TRBJ2-7, with D perhaps given as TRBD1 or TRBD2 (6 bases each). The germline CDR1 and CDR2 sequences are SNHLY and FYNNEI. The CDR3 is made up of 14 amino acids. V was trimmed by 7 bases and J by 3 bases, leaving 16 bases between them. CDR3 in DNA: TGTGCCAGCACCGAGGGGGGCAGGGGCTACGAGCAGTACTTC. This encodes CASTEGGRGYEQYF.

The rearrangement uses TRBV9 and TRBJ2-2, with D unresolved. The CDR3 loop spans 15 amino acids. V was shortened by 0 bases and J by 4 bases, with 10 bases between the two germline ends. Germline values: CDR1 SGDLS, CDR2 YYNGEE. The CDR3 coding sequence is TGTGCCAGCAGCGTAGAAGGTAGCACCACCGGGGAGCTGTTTTTT. It encodes CASSVEGSTTGELFF.

V is TRBV5-1 and J is TRBJ2-7; 11 nucleotides agree with TRBD2. The V gene end was trimmed by 5 bases and the J gene end by 3 bases; junction bases not matched to a gene: 7. CDR3 length: 15 amino acids. Germline V lookup: CDR1 SGHRS, CDR2 YFSETQ. CDR3 residues: CASRLAGDQIYEQYF. Here the CDR3 DNA reads TGCGCCAGCAGACTAGCGGGGGACCAAATCTACGAGCAGTACTTC.

V is TRBV7-2 and J is TRBJ2-7; D gene ambiguous. The V and J ends lost 1 base and 6 bases respectively, with 4 bases between them. There are 11 residues in the CDR3. Germline assignment: CDR1 SGHTA and CDR2 FQGNSA. CDR3 amino acids: CASSLGPEQYF. The CDR3, as DNA: TGTGCCAGCAGCTTAGGCCCCGAGCAGTACTTC.

The chain links TRBV12-3 or TRBV12-4 to TRBJ1-1, with a weak D call TRBD1 (5 bases). The CDR3 covers 11 residues. Trimming stripped 4 bases from V and 11 bases from J, with 11 bases between. CDR3 sequence: CASSSRQRAFF. DNA of the CDR3: TGTGCCAGCAGTTCCAGACAGCGGGCTTTCTTT.

J is TRBJ1-1 and V is TRBV6-5; tentative D call: TRBD1 (5 bases). The length of the CDR3 is 14 residues. Trimming shortened V by 8 bases and J by 0 bases, and 13 bases separated the two germline ends. Germline-derived CDR1 and CDR2 are MNHEY and SVGAGI. CDR3 nucleotide sequence: TGTGCCAGCCCCGGGACGACTCTGAACACTGAAGCTTTCTTT. It encodes CASPGTTLNTEAFF.

J is TRBJ2-1 and V is TRBV11-2; D might be TRBD1 (5 bases). The CDR3 length is 13 residues. Germline lookup yields CDR1 SGHAT and CDR2 FQNNGV. Trimming removed 3 bases at V and 5 bases at J, with 8 bases between. For the CDR3, the DNA is TGTGCCAGCAGCTTGGGGCGGCACAATGAGCAGTTCTTC. Its translation: CASSLGRHNEQFF.

V usage is TRBV4-3 and J usage is TRBJ2-2; perhaps TRBD1 as D (6 bases). The V gene lost 2 bases and the J gene lost 0 bases, with 13 bases spanning the gap. Germline values: CDR1 LGHNA, CDR2 YSLEER. CDR3 length: 17 amino acids. CDR3 amino acids: CASSQTPQGANTGELFF. CDR3 bases: TGCGCCAGCAGCCAAACCCCACAGGGAGCGAACACCGGGGAGCTGTTTTTT.

About this clone: Mismatch with germline at one junction end may stem from a read error. Written as DNA, the CDR3 is TGTGTCAGCAGTCCTCCTAGGGGGGGGGCTTTTGAGACCCAGTACTTC. This sequence encodes CVSSPPRGGAFETQYF. The chain has TRBV28 and TRBJ2-5; perhaps TRBD2 as D (7 bases). The CDR3 sequence is 16 residues long. Germline assignment: CDR1 MDHEN and CDR2 SYDVKM.

J is TRBJ1-2 and V is TRBV7-3; D not resolved. The CDR3 covers 15 residues. V shed 0 bases and J shed 8 bases, with 16 bases lying between them. The germline CDR1 and CDR2 sequences are SGHTA and FQGTGA. The CDR3 loop reads CASSLTAGATGGYTF. The CDR3 region has the DNA TGTGCCAGCAGCTTAACGGCGGGCGCCACGGGGGGCTACACCTTC. The full variable domain, with the rest looked up from reference TRBV7-3 and TRBJ1-2, is GAGVSQTPSNKVTEKGKYVELRCDPISGHTALYWYRQSLGQGPEFLIYFQGTGAADDSGLPNDRFFAVRPEGSVSTLKIQRTERGDSAVYLCASSLTAGATGGYTFGSGTRLTVV.

This clone has only one observation. The V and J genes are TRBV7-2 and TRBJ1-3; D may be TRBD1 (6 bases). This CDR3 is built from 17 residues. Germline V lookup: CDR1 SGHTA, CDR2 FQGNSA. Trimming cost V 1 base and J 4 bases, with 17 bases left between them. CDR3 sequence (DNA): TGTGCCAGCAGCTTAGACTTGGCAGGGGTCTCCGGAAACACCATATATTTT. Protein product: CASSLDLAGVSGNTIYF.

V usage is TRBV6-5 and J usage is TRBJ1-1, with D possibly being TRBD1 (5 bases). The CDR3 runs 13 residues. Trimming shortened V by 9 bases and J by 0 bases, and 11 bases separated the two germline ends. The germline V gene has CDR1 MNHEY and CDR2 SVGAGI. DNA for the CDR3: TGTGCCAGTCGGGGGGTCATGAACACTGAAGCTTTCTTT. This codes for CASRGVMNTEAFF.

The V call is TRBV28, the J call TRBJ2-5; TRBD2 might be the D (7 bases). The length of the CDR3 is 16 residues. V lost 6 bases and J 2 bases, leaving 19 bases between the germline ends. Germline V gene lookup returns CDR1 MDHEN and CDR2 SYDVKM. CDR3 nucleotides: TGTGCCAGCAGCTCGGGGGGCGATCTTATACAAGAGACCCAGTACTTC. The encoded protein is CASSSGGDLIQETQYF.

This clone occurred once. The rearrangement uses TRBV6-5 and TRBJ2-7; D might be TRBD2 (5 bases). This CDR3 has 12 residues. Trimming took 10 bases from V and 4 from J, leaving 14 bases between them. Germline CDR1 reads MNHEY; CDR2 reads SVGAGI. The CDR3 spells CATAASGYEQYF. In DNA, the CDR3 is TGTGCCACCGCGGCCAGCGGATACGAGCAGTACTTC.

The rearrangement uses TRBV15 and TRBJ1-4, with TRBD1 as a possible D gene (5 bases). V was clipped by 1 base and J by 4 bases, with 10 bases between them. The CDR3 loop spans 15 amino acids. CDR1 is LNHNV, CDR2 YYDKDF, per germline (reference sequence). The CDR3: CATSRARGGNEKLFF. In DNA, the CDR3 is TGTGCCACCAGCAGAGCGAGGGGAGGTAATGAAAAACTGTTTTTT.

The J gene is TRBJ1-6, the V gene TRBV7-9, with no clear D. Germline V lookup: CDR1 SEHNR, CDR2 FQNEAQ (reference sequence). The CDR3 runs 14 residues. Deletions cut 5 bases from V and 7 bases from J, with 12 bases between. Here the CDR3 reads CASSPSSGNSPLHF. For the CDR3, the DNA is TGTGCCAGCAGCCCAAGCTCGGGAAATTCACCCCTCCACTTT. Variable domain in full (rest from reference TRBV7-9 and TRBJ1-6): DTGVSQNPRHKITKRGQNVTFRCDPISEHNRLYWYRQTLGQGPEFLTYFQNEAQLEKSRLLSDRFSAERPKGSFSTLEIQRTEQGDSAMYLCASSPSSGNSPLHFGNGTRLTVT.

The V and J genes are TRBV11-3 and TRBJ1-5; D is possibly TRBD1 (6 bases). The CDR3 extends over 15 amino acids. In germline, CDR1 is SGHNT, CDR2 YENEEA. Trimming left V 5 bases short and J 4 bases short, with 15 bases between. CDR3 sequence reads: CASSPLGQLNQPQHF. CDR3 coding DNA: TGTGCCAGCAGCCCGCTCGGACAGTTAAATCAGCCCCAGCATTTT.

This clone was detected only a few times. The J gene is TRBJ2-7, the V gene TRBV5-6, with D tentatively TRBD1 or TRBD2 (5 bases each). This CDR3 spans 15 amino acids. Germline loops: CDR1 SGHDT, CDR2 YYEEEE. V was pared by 1 base and J by 7 bases, with 18 bases between. The CDR3 loop is CASSLRKLGAEEQYF. The CDR3 DNA is TGTGCCAGCAGCTTGCGGAAGCTCGGGGCTGAAGAGCAGTACTTC.

The chain couples TRBV28 to TRBJ1-6; 7 bases match TRBD1. Germline V gives CDR1 MDHEN, CDR2 SYDVKM. Losses at the gene ends were 6 bases for V and 0 bases for J; bases not matched to a gene: 8. The CDR3 loop spans 17 amino acids. In DNA form, the CDR3 reads TGTGCCAGCAGCCCGCAGGGGGGAAGCTCCTATAATTCACCCCTCCACTTT. It translates to CASSPQGGSSYNSPLHF. Full variable domain (missing parts from reference TRBV28 and TRBJ1-6): DVKVTQSSRYLVKRTGEKVFLECVQDMDHENMFWYRQDPGLGLRLIYFSYDVKMKEKGDIPEGYSVSREKKERFSLILESASTNQTSMYLCASSPQGGSSYNSPLHFGNGTRLTVT.

In this sample, this clone turned up once. The CDR3 region has the DNA TGTGCCAGCAGCTTAGCACCAGCTGGCGGTGGCTACACCTTC. This codes for CASSLAPAGGGYTF. This chain links TRBV7-9 with TRBJ1-2, with no clear D. The CDR3 covers 14 residues. With 0 bases removed from V and 7 bases from J, the gap between germline ends came to 12 bases. Germline assignment: CDR1 SEHNR and CDR2 FQNEAQ (reference sequence).

J is TRBJ2-3 and V is TRBV7-2; 8 bases agree with TRBD2. The germline CDR1 and CDR2 sequences are SGHTA and FQGNSA. CDR3 length: 15 amino acids. J was trimmed by 6 bases and V by 5 bases; bases with no gene match: 10. The CDR3 DNA follows: TGTGCCAGCAGCCCGGGGGTAGCGGGGAGTGATACGCAGTATTTT. Translation: CASSPGVAGSDTQYF. Full variable domain (outside the CDR3, taken from reference TRBV7-2 and TRBJ2-3): GAGVSQSPSNKVTEKGKDVELRCDPISGHTALYWYRQSLGQGLEFLIYFQGNSAPDKSGLPSDRFSAERTGGSVSTLTIQRTQQEDSAVYLCASSPGVAGSDTQYFGPGTRLTVL.

V usage is TRBV7-8 and J usage is TRBJ2-5; TRBD2 aligns across 11 bases. This CDR3 region has 15 residues. The germline V gene has CDR1 SGHVS and CDR2 FQNEAQ. J gave up 2 bases and V 2 bases, and 1 base lay outside the gene matches. The CDR3 loop reads CASSLLAGGQETQYF. CDR3 nucleotide sequence: TGTGCCAGCAGCTTACTAGCGGGGGGTCAAGAGACCCAGTACTTC.

The chain couples TRBV7-2 to TRBJ1-2; the D is unclear. Trimming took 1 base from V and 0 from J, leaving 3 bases between them. CDR1 is SGHTA and CDR2 is FQGNSA in the germline V gene. The CDR3 has 13 amino acids. This CDR3 is CASSLDPNYGYTF. The CDR3 bases are TGTGCCAGCAGCTTAGATCCTAACTATGGCTACACCTTC.

V usage is TRBV3-1 (or the pseudogene TRBV3-2) and J usage is TRBJ2-1, with no clear D. Germline V gene sequence: CDR1 LGHDT, CDR2 YNNKEL (reference sequence). The CDR3 has 12 residues. V gave up 3 bases and J gave up 4 bases, with 4 bases separating them. CDR3 residues: CASSQGYNEQFF. CDR3 nucleotides: TGTGCCAGCAGCCAGGGGTACAATGAGCAGTTCTTC.

The gene calls are TRBV10-3 and TRBJ1-3; D remains ambiguous. The CDR3 has 14 amino acids. Trimming pared 3 bases from V and 0 bases from J, leaving 6 bases between. The V gene's germline CDR1 is ENHRY and CDR2 SYGVKD. CDR3 sequence (DNA): TGTGCCATCAGTGACCCGAACTCTGGAAACACCATATATTTT. Encoded protein: CAISDPNSGNTIYF.

The chain combines TRBV2 with TRBJ2-7; TRBD2 might be the D (6 bases). Germline CDR1 SNHLY, CDR2 FYNNEI. The CDR3 is 13 residues long. The V gene lost 8 bases and the J gene lost 2 bases, with 13 bases spanning the gap. The CDR3 sequence: CASLSGGPYEQYF. The DNA for the CDR3 is TGTGCCAGCCTTAGCGGTGGCCCCTACGAGCAGTACTTC.